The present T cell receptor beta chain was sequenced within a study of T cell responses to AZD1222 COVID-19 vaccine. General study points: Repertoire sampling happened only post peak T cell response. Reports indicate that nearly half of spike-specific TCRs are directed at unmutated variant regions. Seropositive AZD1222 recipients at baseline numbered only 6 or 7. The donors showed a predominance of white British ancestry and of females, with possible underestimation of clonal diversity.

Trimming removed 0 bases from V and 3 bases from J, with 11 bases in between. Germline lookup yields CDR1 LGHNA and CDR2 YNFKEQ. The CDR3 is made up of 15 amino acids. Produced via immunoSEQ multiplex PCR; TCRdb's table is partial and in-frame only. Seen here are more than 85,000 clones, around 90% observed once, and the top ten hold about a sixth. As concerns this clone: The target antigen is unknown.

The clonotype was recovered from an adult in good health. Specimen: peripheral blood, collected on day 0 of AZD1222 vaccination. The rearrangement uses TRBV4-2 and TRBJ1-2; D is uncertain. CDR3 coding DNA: TGTGCCAGCAGCCAAGATCGGGCAGCAGACTATGGCTACACCTTC. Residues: CASSQDRAADYGYTF.